The next 11 T cell receptor beta chains were all read from a single sample in a study of response to subunit inactivated influenza vaccine. TCRdb passed the RT-PCR reads through MiXCR, listing each CDR3 protein once. This sample carries hundreds of thousands of distinct CDR3 sequences, under 20% of them seen once, and the ten largest clones take under 13%. Source: PBMCs from blood, taken around 5 days after vaccination. The receptors come from a man aged 50 or older who received an inactivated influenza vaccine.

V gene TRBV27 combines with J gene TRBJ1-1; D gene ambiguous. V was pared by 5 bases and J by 1 base, with 11 bases between. The CDR3 loop spans 14 amino acids. Germline lookup yields CDR1 MNHEY and CDR2 SMNVEV (reference sequence). CDR3 bases: TGTGCCAGCAGTAGCAATTTGGGGAACACTGAAGCTTTCTTT. Translated: CASSSNLGNTEAFF.

There are a few counts of this clonotype. The CDR3 sequence is CAILAGSKEQFF. The CDR3, as DNA: TGTGCCATCCTGGCGGGATCGAAGGAGCAGTTCTTC. The rearrangement links TRBV6-6 to TRBJ2-1; tentative D call: TRBD2 (6 bases). The CDR3 covers 12 residues. V lost 10 bases and J lost 10, with 17 bases in between. CDR1 and CDR2 (germline): MNHNY, SVGAGI (reference sequence).

This clonotype was observed a handful of times. The chain uses TRBV20-1 and TRBJ2-1; D is tentatively TRBD1 or TRBD2 (5 bases each). There are 13 residues in the CDR3. The ends were cut back, 7 bases at V and 6 bases at J, with 16 bases in the middle. The germline V gene has CDR1 DFQATT and CDR2 SNEGSKA (reference sequence). The CDR3 reads CSVPTRGPNEQFF. In nucleotides, the CDR3 is TGCAGTGTTCCTACACGGGGACCCAATGAGCAGTTCTTC.

This clonotype was detected only a few times. The rearrangement uses TRBV7-2 and TRBJ2-7; D gene ambiguous. Trimming pared 0 bases from V and 2 bases from J, leaving 8 bases between. Germline values: CDR1 SGHTA, CDR2 FQGNSA. This CDR3 is built from 14 residues. DNA for the CDR3: TGTGCCAGCAGCTTAGCCAGGCCCCCCTACGAGCAGTACTTC. Protein sequence: CASSLARPPYEQYF.

This rearrangement joins TRBV20-1 to TRBJ1-5; D is unresolved. From germline, CDR1 is DFQATT and CDR2 SNEGSKA (reference sequence). CDR3 length: 14 amino acids. The V end lost 2 bases, the J end lost 2 bases, and 10 bases lay between the germline ends. The CDR3 nucleotides are TGCAGTGCTAGACCTACTGGGGGCAATCAGCCCCAGCATTTT. This gives the protein CSARPTGGNQPQHF.

This clonotype was observed once. The chain has TRBV7-2 and TRBJ2-3, with 8 bases that match TRBD2. Germline CDR1 is SGHTA and CDR2 is FQGNSA. J gave up 2 bases and V 3 bases, and 7 bases lay outside the gene matches. The CDR3 length is 16 residues. The chain's CDR3 is CASSFQAGANTDTQYF. The CDR3 region has the DNA TGTGCCAGCAGCTTCCAAGCGGGAGCTAACACAGATACGCAGTATTTT.

This clonotype has at least ten counts. The genes are TRBV29-1 and TRBJ2-7, with D possibly being TRBD1 (7 bases). The CDR3 sequence is 15 residues long. V lost 3 bases and J 7 bases, leaving 22 bases between the germline ends. CDR1 and CDR2 from the germline V gene are SQVTM and ANQGSEA. CDR3 DNA sequence: TGCAGCGTTGATTCTCGGGACAGAGCGGGTTTAGAGCAGTACTTC. It codes for CSVDSRDRAGLEQYF.

This chain uses TRBV4-3 with TRBJ2-3, with TRBD2 matching over 9 bases. The CDR3 is 17 amino acids. Per germline, CDR1 LGHNA and CDR2 YSLEER. V lost 0 bases and J lost 6; bases outside the gene matches: 10. CDR3 protein: CASSQDYLAGTYDTQYF. For the CDR3, the DNA is TGCGCCAGCAGCCAAGATTATCTAGCGGGAACCTATGATACGCAGTATTTT.

CDR3 bases: TGCGCCAGCAGCATGTCCGGGACGGATTACAATGAGCAGTTCTTC. It translates to CASSMSGTDYNEQFF. The V call is TRBV5-1, the J call TRBJ2-1, with D perhaps TRBD1 or TRBD2 (5 bases each). Germline CDR1 SGHRS, CDR2 YFSETQ. V was clipped by 4 bases and J by 4 bases, with 15 bases between them. This CDR3 region has 15 residues.

The chain uses TRBV6-1 and TRBJ2-7; 8 positions agree with TRBD1. The CDR3 has 13 residues. Germline V gene sequence: CDR1 MNHNS, CDR2 SASEGT. V was pared by 6 bases and J by 7 bases, with 8 bases of the junction left unmatched. CDR3 nucleotides: TGTGCCAGCAGCCCGGGACAGGCGAGTGAGCAGTACTTC. Protein: CASSPGQASEQYF.

This clonotype was counted between two and nine times. The V and J genes are TRBV7-6 and TRBJ2-5, with 9 nucleotides matching TRBD1. Germline CDR1 SGHVS, CDR2 FNYEAQ. J gave up 2 bases and V 7 bases, and 5 bases lay outside the gene matches. The CDR3 covers 14 residues. The CDR3 coding sequence is TGTGCCAGCACGGCGACAGGGGGGCAAGAGACCCAGTACTTC. Encoded protein: CASTATGGQETQYF.